These 12 T cell receptor beta chains originate from one sample sequenced in a study of siplizumab effects on memory and regulatory T cells. The method was immunoSEQ multiplex PCR; TCRdb's version includes in-frame clones alone and lacks a portion of them. The table lists roughly 100,000 clones, just over 90% of them singletons. Source material: CD4+ T cells sorted from blood. All receptors derive from a human donor in good health.

This rearrangement joins TRBV5-1 to TRBJ1-4; TRBD1 matches at 7 bases. The CDR3 contains 16 residues. The germline V gene has CDR1 SGHRS and CDR2 YFSETQ. J gave up 8 bases and V 2 bases, and 12 bases lay outside the gene matches. The CDR3 nucleotides read TGCGCCAGCAGCTTTAGCCCAGGGGGTTTGAACGAAAAACTGTTTTTT. Protein: CASSFSPGGLNEKLFF.

The rearrangement links TRBV30 to TRBJ1-2; tentative D call: TRBD1 (6 bases). The CDR3 contains 15 residues. CDR1 is GTSNPN, CDR2 SVGIG, per germline (reference sequence). Trimming shortened V by 3 bases and J by 4 bases, and 18 bases separated the two germline ends. CDR3 bases: TGTGCCTGGAGCGCTCTGGACAGTTCGATCTATGGCTACACCTTC. It is translated as CAWSALDSSIYGYTF.

This chain joins TRBV7-9 and TRBJ1-1, with D unclear. The CDR3 runs to 15 residues. Germline assignment: CDR1 SEHNR and CDR2 FQNEAQ (reference sequence). V was cut by 5 bases and J by 2 bases, with 15 bases left in between. Here the CDR3 reads CASSGLRGSNTEAFF. The CDR3 DNA follows: TGTGCCAGCAGCGGACTTCGGGGTTCAAACACTGAAGCTTTCTTT.

This rearrangement joins TRBV19 to TRBJ1-2, with 9 nucleotides matching TRBD1. The CDR3 has 15 amino acids. Germline trimming cut 5 bases from V and 2 bases from J; bases unmatched to any gene: 6. The V gene's germline CDR1 is LNHDA and CDR2 SQIVND (reference sequence). The CDR3 region is CASSHPGQGNYGYTF. CDR3 DNA: TGTGCCAGTAGTCACCCGGGACAGGGCAACTATGGCTACACCTTC.

The gene calls are TRBV4-1 and TRBJ2-1; possible D gene TRBD2, 6 bases. The CDR3 is 14 amino acids. Trimming removed 0 bases from V and 8 bases from J, with 11 bases in between. The germline V gene encodes CDR1 MGHRA and CDR2 YSYEKL. CDR3 sequence (DNA): TGCGCCAGCAGCCAAGAGTGGACTAAGGATGAGCAGTTCTTC. Its protein product is CASSQEWTKDEQFF.

The V gene is TRBV5-1, the J gene TRBJ1-2; 8 nucleotides match TRBD1. The germline gives CDR1 SGHRS, CDR2 YFSETQ. Trimming cost V 4 bases and J 8 bases; bases outside gene matches: 7. This CDR3 region has 13 residues. The CDR3 region is CASSQGQAAGYTF. The CDR3 DNA reads as TGCGCCAGCAGCCAGGGACAGGCGGCGGGCTACACCTTC.

The chain uses TRBV6-5 and TRBJ2-7, with 9 nucleotides matching TRBD2. V was pared by 2 bases and J by 0 bases, with 2 bases of the junction left unmatched. The CDR3 runs to 15 residues. Germline loops: CDR1 MNHEY, CDR2 SVGAGI. CDR3 protein: CASSYGGGGSYEQYF. For the CDR3, the DNA is TGTGCCAGCAGTTACGGCGGGGGGGGCTCCTACGAGCAGTACTTC.

This clone was detected once. CDR3 DNA: TGTGCCAGCAGCCCACTGGGACAGGAGCAGTTCTTC. Translated, it gives CASSPLGQEQFF. The V call is TRBV7-9, the J call TRBJ2-1, with 7 positions matching TRBD1. V lost 5 bases and J lost 10; bases outside the gene matches: 5. Looked up from germline, CDR1 is SEHNR and CDR2 is FQNEAQ (reference sequence). This CDR3 is built from 12 residues.

The CDR3 DNA is TGCGCCAGCAGCTTCGGGACAGGTTCCTACGAGCAGTACTTC. Amino acid sequence: CASSFGTGSYEQYF. V usage is TRBV5-1 and J usage is TRBJ2-7, with 8 bases matching TRBD1. The CDR3 has 14 residues. Losses at the gene ends were 2 bases for V and 1 base for J; bases not matched to a gene: 2. Germline CDR1 and CDR2: SGHRS and YFSETQ. Drawing the rest from reference TRBV5-1 and TRBJ2-7, the complete variable domain is KAGVTQTPRYLIKTRGQQVTLSCSPISGHRSVSWYQQTPGQGLQFLFEYFSETQRNKGNFPGRFSGRQFSNSRSEMNVSTLELGDSALYLCASSFGTGSYEQYFGPGTRLTVT.

The chain is built from TRBV7-2 and TRBJ2-2; 7 bases are shared with TRBD1. The CDR3 covers 15 residues. Germline CDR1 reads SGHTA; CDR2 reads FQGNSA. With V trimmed by 6 bases and J by 4 bases, 8 bases remained unmatched. DNA of the CDR3: TGTGCCAGCAGGACGATTGGACAGGCCACCGGGGAGCTGTTTTTT. Translating it yields CASRTIGQATGELFF.

The chain has TRBV6-1 and TRBJ1-1; no clear D gene. Trimming took 2 bases from V and 1 from J, leaving 8 bases between them. The CDR3 is made up of 14 amino acids. Per germline, CDR1 MNHNS and CDR2 SASEGT. This CDR3 is CASSEYTANTEAFF. The CDR3 coding sequence is TGTGCCAGCAGTGAATACACGGCGAACACTGAAGCTTTCTTT.

This chain links TRBV4-2 with TRBJ2-1; 8 bases line up with TRBD2. J lost 15 bases, V lost 0 bases, and 13 bases had no gene match. Germline V gives CDR1 LGHNA, CDR2 YNFKEQ. The CDR3 is made up of 15 amino acids. This chain's CDR3 is CASSQDRTSSMIPFF. The DNA of the CDR3 is TGTGCCAGCAGCCAAGATAGGACTAGCTCTATGATACCGTTCTTC.